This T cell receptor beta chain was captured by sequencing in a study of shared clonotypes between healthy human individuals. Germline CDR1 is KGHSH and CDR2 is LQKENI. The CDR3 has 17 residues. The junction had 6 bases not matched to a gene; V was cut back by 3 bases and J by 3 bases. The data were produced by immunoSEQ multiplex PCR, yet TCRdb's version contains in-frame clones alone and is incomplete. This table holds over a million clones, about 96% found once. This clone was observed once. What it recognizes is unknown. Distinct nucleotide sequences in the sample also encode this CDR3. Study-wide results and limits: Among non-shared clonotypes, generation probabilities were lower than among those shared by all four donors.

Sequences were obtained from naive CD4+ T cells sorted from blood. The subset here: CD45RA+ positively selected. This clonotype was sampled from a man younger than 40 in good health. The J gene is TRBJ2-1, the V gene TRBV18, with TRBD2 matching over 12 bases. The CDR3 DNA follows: TGTGCCAGCTCACCTCAAAAGACTAGCGGGAGCTACAATGAGCAGTTCTTC. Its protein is CASSPQKTSGSYNEQFF.